This TCR beta chain was captured by sequencing in a study of blood T cell repertoires in COVID-19. Study background: Both acute and convalescent COVID-19 samples were obtained from the United States, Italy and Spain. PBMCs, B-cell-depleted T cells, or T cells were the source of the cDNA or gDNA that made up the material.

Sequenced by immunoSEQ multiplex PCR; TCRdb stores in-frame clones only, minus some. The sample comprises fewer than 130,000 clones, more than 80% of which are singletons, and approximately 29% rests with the top ten. Germline trimming cut 2 bases from V and 7 bases from J; bases unmatched to any gene: 11. Germline CDR1 and CDR2: SGHTA and FQGNSA. This CDR3 region has 17 residues. The clonotype comes from a woman older than 75 with acute or convalescent COVID-19. The sequencing input was peripheral blood. The chain employs TRBV7-2 and TRBJ2-1; TRBD2 matches 10 bases. The CDR3 reads CASSLRHGSGGGNEQFF. CDR3 nucleotide sequence: TGTGCCAGCAGCTTACGGCACGGGAGCGGGGGGGGGAATGAGCAGTTCTTC. The full variable domain, with the rest looked up from reference TRBV7-2 and TRBJ2-1, is GAGVSQSPSNKVTEKGKDVELRCDPISGHTALYWYRQSLGQGLEFLIYFQGNSAPDKSGLPSDRFSAERTGGSVSTLTIQRTQQEDSAVYLCASSLRHGSGGGNEQFFGPGTRLTVL.